Presented here are 19 T cell receptor beta chains from one specimen sequenced in a study of cytomegalovirus exposure and HLA in healthy donors. The PCR contained 60 Vbeta and 13 Jbeta primers. The method was immunoSEQ multiplex PCR; TCRdb's version includes in-frame clones alone and lacks a portion of them. Here the sample table reports more than 90,000 clones. Material for sequencing was PBMCs. All receptors derive from a man aged 25-40 years in good health and CMV-seronegative.

The chain carries TRBV7-2 and TRBJ2-5; 12 nucleotides line up with TRBD2. After removal of 2 bases from V and 7 bases from J, the junction contained 8 bases not matched to a gene. CDR1 is SGHTA and CDR2 is FQGNSA in the germline V gene. The CDR3 consists of 16 residues. CDR3 region: CASSLYASGGAGTQYF. CDR3 nucleotides: TGTGCCAGCAGCTTATATGCTAGCGGGGGGGCGGGGACCCAGTACTTC.

The rearrangement uses TRBV5-5 and TRBJ1-2, with 8 bases identical to TRBD1. The CDR3 length is 17 residues. In germline, CDR1 is SGHKS, CDR2 YYEKEE (reference sequence). Trimming removed 3 bases from V and 4 bases from J; junction bases left unmatched: 14. In DNA form, the CDR3 reads TGTGCCAGCAGCTCCGTCGTAGGGGGCAGGGGGCCCTATGGCTACACCTTC. Residues: CASSSVVGGRGPYGYTF. Filled out from reference TRBV5-5 and TRBJ1-2, the complete variable domain reads DAGVTQSPTHLIKTRGQQVTLRCSPISGHKSVSWYQQVLGQGPQFIFQYYEKEERGRGNFPDRFSARQFPNYSSELNVNALLLGDSALYLCASSSVVGGRGPYGYTFGSGTRLTVV.

The chain couples TRBV10-3 to TRBJ2-1, with TRBD2 identical over 11 bases. CDR1 ENHRY and CDR2 SYGVKD come from the germline V gene. The CDR3 consists of 16 residues. Unmatched junction bases numbered 8, after V lost 10 bases and J lost 0 bases. CDR3 amino acids: CATADSGGASYNEQFF. In nucleotides, the CDR3 is TGTGCCACCGCAGATAGCGGGGGGGCCTCCTACAATGAGCAGTTCTTC.

The chain joins TRBV5-4 to TRBJ2-2; tentatively, D is TRBD2 (7 bases). Per the germline V gene, CDR1 is SGHNT and CDR2 is YYREEE (reference sequence). This CDR3 contains 16 residues. Trimming took 4 bases from V and 4 from J, leaving 17 bases between them. The CDR3 DNA is TGTGCCAGCAGCCCTGGGGGGGGGCGAGGCACCGGGGAGCTGTTTTTT. Protein sequence: CASSPGGGRGTGELFF.

The chain recombines TRBV7-8 with TRBJ1-3; 7 bases fit TRBD1. CDR3 length: 14 amino acids. The V segment lost 5 bases and the J segment 0 bases; nucleotides outside the gene matches: 1. In germline, CDR1 is SGHVS, CDR2 FQNEAQ. CDR3 coding DNA: TGTGCCAGCAGCCGACAGGGCTCTGGAAACACCATATATTTT. This gives the protein CASSRQGSGNTIYF.

The chain recombines TRBV5-4 with TRBJ1-1; tentative D call: TRBD1 (5 bases). Trimming took off 4 bases at V and 0 bases at J, with 10 bases between the two ends. The CDR3 covers 14 residues. The germline V gene has CDR1 SGHNT and CDR2 YYREEE (reference sequence). CDR3 bases: TGTGCCAGCAGCCCGAGACAGATGAACACTGAAGCTTTCTTT. Encoded protein: CASSPRQMNTEAFF.

The V call is TRBV7-6, the J call TRBJ2-5, with D perhaps matching TRBD1 (5 bases). CDR1 is SGHVS and CDR2 is FNYEAQ in the germline V gene. Trimming cost V 11 bases and J 5 bases, with 15 bases left between them. This CDR3 has 12 residues. The CDR3 reads CAGSGMGETQYF. DNA for the CDR3: TGTGCCGGCTCAGGGATGGGTGAGACCCAGTACTTC.

The rearrangement links TRBV29-1 to TRBJ2-7; weak D call: TRBD2 (5 bases). From germline, CDR1 is SQVTM and CDR2 ANQGSEA. This CDR3 region has 13 residues. V dropped 4 bases and J dropped 6 bases, with 16 bases sitting between them. Here the CDR3 DNA reads TGCAGCGTTGTAAAACCGGGGAGCTTCGAGCAGTACTTC. It is translated as CSVVKPGSFEQYF.

V is TRBV6-1 and J is TRBJ1-6, with TRBD1 matching over 8 bases. The CDR3 covers 17 residues. V dropped 0 bases and J dropped 1; count of bases not matched to a gene: 2. The V gene's germline CDR1 is MNHNS and CDR2 SASEGT. CDR3 protein: CASSEAQGASYNSPLHF. For the CDR3, the DNA is TGTGCCAGCAGTGAAGCCCAGGGGGCATCCTATAATTCACCCCTCCACTTT.

This chain uses TRBV27 with TRBJ2-5, with TRBD1 matching over 10 bases. V shed 4 bases and J 3 bases; nucleotides not matched to a gene: 5. The germline gives CDR1 MNHEY, CDR2 SMNVEV (reference sequence). The CDR3 sequence is 15 residues long. The CDR3 is CASSWGQGREETQYF. As DNA, the CDR3 is TGTGCCAGCAGTTGGGGACAGGGGAGAGAAGAGACCCAGTACTTC.

The chain couples TRBV19 to TRBJ1-4; the D gene is possibly TRBD1 (5 bases). Germline CDR1 reads LNHDA; CDR2 reads SQIVND (reference sequence). The CDR3 is 15 amino acids. Trimming stripped 3 bases from V and 7 bases from J, with 15 bases between. The DNA for the CDR3 is TGTGCCAGTAGTATCAGGGTGAGGGACTTTGAAAAACTGTTTTTT. This translates into CASSIRVRDFEKLFF.

The rearrangement joins TRBV7-2 to TRBJ2-7, with 9 bases fitting TRBD1. Germline loops: CDR1 SGHTA, CDR2 FQGNSA. The CDR3 runs to 14 residues. V dropped 1 base and J dropped 2; count of bases not matched to a gene: 0. CDR3 DNA sequence: TGTGCCAGCAGCTTAGGACAGGGGGCCTACGAGCAGTACTTC. Translating it yields CASSLGQGAYEQYF. Full variable domain (rest looked up from reference TRBV7-2 and TRBJ2-7): GAGVSQSPSNKVTEKGKDVELRCDPISGHTALYWYRQSLGQGLEFLIYFQGNSAPDKSGLPSDRFSAERTGGSVSTLTIQRTQQEDSAVYLCASSLGQGAYEQYFGPGTRLTVT.

This chain links TRBV7-8 with TRBJ2-2, with D possibly being TRBD2 (5 bases). The CDR3 is 13 amino acids. Germline V gene lookup returns CDR1 SGHVS and CDR2 FQNEAQ. V was pared by 8 bases and J by 6 bases, with 13 bases between. CDR3 sequence (DNA): TGTGCCAGCCCGCCTAGCTCAGCCGGGGAGCTGTTTTTT. Its protein is CASPPSSAGELFF.

The genes are TRBV6-1 and TRBJ2-6; a weak D match, TRBD1 (6 bases). V lost 5 bases, J lost 2 bases, and 10 bases lay in between. The CDR3 length is 15 residues. Germline CDR1 is MNHNS and CDR2 is SASEGT. The CDR3 region has the DNA TGTGCCAGCAGTTCCCAGGGGACTGGGGCCAACGTCCTGACTTTC. It translates to CASSSQGTGANVLTF.

CDR3: CASSWTRGGEQYF. CDR3 DNA sequence: TGTGCCAGCTCCTGGACGCGAGGGGGCGAGCAGTACTTC. The chain joins TRBV18 to TRBJ2-7; D may be TRBD1 (6 bases). Trimming stripped 6 bases from V and 6 bases from J, with 15 bases between. The CDR3 has 13 residues. Germline values: CDR1 KGHSH, CDR2 LQKENI.

The chain has TRBV5-4 and TRBJ2-3; 7 bases agree with TRBD2. Germline V CDR1 and CDR2: SGHNT, YYREEE (reference sequence). V was pared by 4 bases and J by 2 bases, with 10 bases of the junction left unmatched. CDR3 length equals 16 residues. CDR3 protein: CASSPGLVRTTDTQYF. CDR3 nucleotide sequence: TGTGCCAGCAGCCCCGGACTAGTTCGGACCACAGATACGCAGTATTTT.

V usage is TRBV5-4 and J usage is TRBJ2-3; 7 nucleotides agree with TRBD1. J lost 3 bases, V lost 1 base, and 5 bases had no gene match. Germline CDR1 SGHNT, CDR2 YYREEE (reference sequence). The CDR3 contains 15 residues. The DNA for the CDR3 is TGTGCCAGCAGCTTGAGTAAGGGGGCGACAGATACGCAGTATTTT. Protein: CASSLSKGATDTQYF.

This rearrangement joins TRBV6-5 to TRBJ2-1, with a possible D match to TRBD2 (5 bases). This CDR3 is built from 15 residues. V was clipped by 5 bases and J by 7 bases, with 18 bases between them. Germline assignment: CDR1 MNHEY and CDR2 SVGAGI. The CDR3 protein is CASSRSGGRMNEQFF. CDR3 DNA: TGTGCCAGCAGTCGTTCGGGCGGGCGGATGAATGAGCAGTTCTTC.

This chain connects TRBV19 to TRBJ1-1; 8 positions match TRBD1. The CDR3 has 17 amino acids. V trimming: 4 bases; J trimming: 1 base; junction bases outside the gene matches: 11. The germline V gene encodes CDR1 LNHDA and CDR2 SQIVND (reference sequence). The CDR3 loop is CASSTYQGQGANTEAFF. DNA of the CDR3: TGTGCCAGTAGTACCTACCAAGGACAGGGCGCGAACACTGAAGCTTTCTTT.